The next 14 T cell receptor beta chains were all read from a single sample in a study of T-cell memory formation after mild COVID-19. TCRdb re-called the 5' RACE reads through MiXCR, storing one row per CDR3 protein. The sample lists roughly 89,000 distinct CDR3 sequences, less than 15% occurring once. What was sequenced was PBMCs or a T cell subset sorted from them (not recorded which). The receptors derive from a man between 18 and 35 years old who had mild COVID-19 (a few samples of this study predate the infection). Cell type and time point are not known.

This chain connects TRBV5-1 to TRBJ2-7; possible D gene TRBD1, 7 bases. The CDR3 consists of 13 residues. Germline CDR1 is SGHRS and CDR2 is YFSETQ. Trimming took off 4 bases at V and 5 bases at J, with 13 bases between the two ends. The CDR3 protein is CASSKGRGDEQYV. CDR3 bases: TGCGCCAGCAGCAAGGGCAGGGGGGACGAGCAGTACGTC.

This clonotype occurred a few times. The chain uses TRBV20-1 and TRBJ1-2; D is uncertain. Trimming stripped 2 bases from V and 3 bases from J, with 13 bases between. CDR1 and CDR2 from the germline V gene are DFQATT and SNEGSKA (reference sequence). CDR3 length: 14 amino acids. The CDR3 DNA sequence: TGCAGTGCTAGACCCCCAGGCGCTCACTATGGCTACACCTTC. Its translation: CSARPPGAHYGYTF.

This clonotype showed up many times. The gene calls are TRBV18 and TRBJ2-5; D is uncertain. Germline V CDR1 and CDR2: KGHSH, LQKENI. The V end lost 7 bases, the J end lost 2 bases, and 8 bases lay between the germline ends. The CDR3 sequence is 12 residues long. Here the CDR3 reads CASCDFQETQYF. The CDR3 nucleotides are TGTGCCAGCTGTGACTTTCAAGAGACCCAGTACTTC.

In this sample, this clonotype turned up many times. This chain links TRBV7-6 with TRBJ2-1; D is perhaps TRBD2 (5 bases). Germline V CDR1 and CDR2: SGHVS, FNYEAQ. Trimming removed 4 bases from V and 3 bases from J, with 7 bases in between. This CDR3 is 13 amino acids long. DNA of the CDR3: TGTGCCAGCAGCTCCCGGGACTACAATGAGCAGTTCTTC. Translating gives CASSSRDYNEQFF.

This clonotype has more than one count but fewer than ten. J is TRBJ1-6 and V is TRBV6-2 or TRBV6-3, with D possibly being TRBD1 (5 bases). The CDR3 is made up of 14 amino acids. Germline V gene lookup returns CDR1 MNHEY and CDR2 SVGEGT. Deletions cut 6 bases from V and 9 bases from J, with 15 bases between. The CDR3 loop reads CASRSQGWSSPLHF. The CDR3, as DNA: TGTGCCAGCAGATCCCAGGGATGGAGTTCACCCCTCCACTTT.

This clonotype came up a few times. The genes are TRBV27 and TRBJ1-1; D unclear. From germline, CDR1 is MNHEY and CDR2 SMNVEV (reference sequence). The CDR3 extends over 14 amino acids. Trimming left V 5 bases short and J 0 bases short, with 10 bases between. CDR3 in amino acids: CASSPSGMNTEAFF. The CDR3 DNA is TGTGCCAGCAGTCCCTCGGGCATGAACACTGAAGCTTTCTTT.

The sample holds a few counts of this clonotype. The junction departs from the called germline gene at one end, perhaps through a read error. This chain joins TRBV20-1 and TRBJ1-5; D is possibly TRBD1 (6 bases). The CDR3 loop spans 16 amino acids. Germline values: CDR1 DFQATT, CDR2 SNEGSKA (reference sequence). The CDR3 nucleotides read TGCAGTGCTCGGGACACCCAGGGGTGGTACGATCACCCCCAGCATTTT. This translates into CSARDTQGWYDHPQHF.

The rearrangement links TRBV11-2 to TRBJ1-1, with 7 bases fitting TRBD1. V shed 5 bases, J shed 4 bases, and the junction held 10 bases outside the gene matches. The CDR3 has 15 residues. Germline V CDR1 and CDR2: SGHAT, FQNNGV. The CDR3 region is CASSPPTGRSTEAFF. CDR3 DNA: TGTGCCAGCAGCCCGCCGACAGGGAGGAGCACTGAAGCTTTCTTT.

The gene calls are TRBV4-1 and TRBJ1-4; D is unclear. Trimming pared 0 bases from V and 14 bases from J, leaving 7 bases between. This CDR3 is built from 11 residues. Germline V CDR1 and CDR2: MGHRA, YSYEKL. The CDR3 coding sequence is TGCGCCAGCAGCCAAGATTGGGTGCTGTTTTTT. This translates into CASSQDWVLFF.

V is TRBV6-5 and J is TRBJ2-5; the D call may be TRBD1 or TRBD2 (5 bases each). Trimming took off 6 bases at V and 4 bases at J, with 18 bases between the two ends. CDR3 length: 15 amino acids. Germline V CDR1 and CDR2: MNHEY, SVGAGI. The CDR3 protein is CASSQDRGVGETQYF. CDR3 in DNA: TGTGCCAGCAGCCAGGATCGGGGCGTAGGAGAGACCCAGTACTTC.

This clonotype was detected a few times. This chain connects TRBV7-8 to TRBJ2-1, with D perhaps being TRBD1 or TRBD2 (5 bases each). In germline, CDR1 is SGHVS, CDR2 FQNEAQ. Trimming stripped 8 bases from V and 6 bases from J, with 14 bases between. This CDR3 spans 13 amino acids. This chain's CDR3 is CASLGPPGNEQFF. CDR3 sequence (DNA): TGTGCCAGCCTGGGACCCCCGGGCAATGAGCAGTTCTTC.

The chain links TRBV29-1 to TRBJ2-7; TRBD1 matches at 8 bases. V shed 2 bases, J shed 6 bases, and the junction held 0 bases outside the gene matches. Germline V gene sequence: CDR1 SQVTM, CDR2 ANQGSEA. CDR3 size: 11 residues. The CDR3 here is CSVETGGEQYV. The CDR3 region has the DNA TGCAGCGTTGAAACAGGGGGCGAGCAGTACGTC.

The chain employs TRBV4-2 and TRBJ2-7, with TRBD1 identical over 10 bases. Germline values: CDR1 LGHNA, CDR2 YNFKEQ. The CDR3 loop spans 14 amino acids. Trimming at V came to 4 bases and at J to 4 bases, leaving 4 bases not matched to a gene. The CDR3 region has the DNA TGTGCCAGCAGCCCGGACAGGGGGTCGTACGAGCAGTACTTC. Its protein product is CASSPDRGSYEQYF.

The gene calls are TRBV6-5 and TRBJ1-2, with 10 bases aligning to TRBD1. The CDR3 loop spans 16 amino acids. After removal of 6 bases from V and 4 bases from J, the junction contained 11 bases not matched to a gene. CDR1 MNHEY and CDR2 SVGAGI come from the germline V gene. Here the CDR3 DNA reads TGTGCCAGCAGAAGAAGACAGGGGGCCTCCCCCTATGGCTACACCTTC. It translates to CASRRRQGASPYGYTF.